Listed below are T cell receptor beta chains from one sample, sequenced in a study of monozygotic twins with inflammatory bowel disease. TCRdb re-called the 5' RACE reads; every CDR3 protein appears as one record, without DNA. The listing records about 300,000 distinct CDR3 sequences. The specimen was blood. The receptor set was obtained from a human donor with ulcerative colitis or Crohn's disease, or a healthy co-twin of an affected twin (not recorded which). Both conserved end residues are part of each CDR3.

TRBJ2-1 | TRBV20-1 | CSARDLGNEQFF
TRBJ2-4 | TRBV20-1 | CSALSPGGMQYF
TRBJ1-4 | TRBV7-2 | CATRGVAGGSRVEKLFF
TRBJ2-1 | TRBV7-2 | CATKGTGGYNEQFF
TRBJ2-3 | TRBV4-1 | CASSQDGARGIRTDTQYF
TRBJ2-4 | TRBV20-1 | CSARLRFLAKNIQYF
TRBJ2-2 | TRBV7-9 | CASSLYRGLANTGELFF
TRBJ1-2 | TRBV3-1 | CASSHGQGRGYGYTF
TRBJ1-5 | TRBV6-2/TRBV6-3 | CASSYTGRNSNQPQHF
TRBJ2-2 | TRBV24-1 | CATSDDRGELFF
TRBJ2-3 | TRBV12-3/TRBV12-4 | CASSFRTSGSADTQYF
TRBJ2-5 | TRBV7-7 | CASSPNLQGAETQYF
TRBJ2-1 | TRBV12-3/TRBV12-4 | CASSSRGGGPYNEQFF
TRBJ2-3 | TRBV28 | CASSLRPSDTQYF
TRBJ2-2 | TRBV9 | CASETGQGANTGELFF
TRBJ2-6 | TRBV12-3/TRBV12-4 | CASTLDPGTGRPGANVLTF
TRBJ2-2 | TRBV7-4 | CASRHPMGGFHTGELFF
TRBJ2-3 | TRBV10-3 | CAISLLAGVTDTQYF
TRBJ2-1 | TRBV5-4 | CASLLAGGSNEQFF
TRBJ1-1 | TRBV27 | CASRLQGRNTEAFF
TRBJ1-2 | TRBV20-1 | CSARDGGTGAYGYTF
TRBJ2-5 | TRBV27 | CASRRYQAQETQYF
TRBJ2-6 | TRBV7-8 | CAGIQGALSGANVLTF
TRBJ1-1 | TRBV7-2 | CASSYQGVNTEAFF
TRBJ2-5 | TRBV28 | CASSLSRDIQTQYF
TRBJ2-3 | TRBV19 | CASSIMASGLGNTQYF
TRBJ2-3 | TRBV7-2 | CASSRSGGGTYTQYF
TRBJ2-1 | TRBV5-1 | CASSLVLAGNNEQFF
TRBJ2-1 | TRBV9 | CASSAQSGNEQFF
TRBJ1-2 | TRBV5-1 | CASSLGSPSGYTF
TRBJ2-1 | TRBV28 | CASSPSDSYNEQFF
TRBJ2-5 | TRBV12-3/TRBV12-4 | CASSLYGTLETQYF
TRBJ1-2 | TRBV27 | CASSPPGQGSGYTF
TRBJ1-3 | TRBV30 | CAWSLTGTGAGNTIYF
TRBJ2-7 | TRBV9 | CASSPSLAGGVYEQYF
TRBJ2-7 | TRBV7-3 | CASSLSQSGEQYF
TRBJ2-7 | TRBV5-4 | CASSLGSSSYEQYF
TRBJ1-5 | TRBV19 | CASSVWTGGPNQPQHF
TRBJ2-1 | TRBV7-6 | CASSRTLNSYNEQFF
TRBJ2-5 | TRBV18 | CASSPPTARETQYF
TRBJ2-1 | TRBV4-2 | CASSHTSGSQENSYNEQFF
TRBJ1-5 | TRBV28 | CASSLYTSNQPQHF
TRBJ2-1 | TRBV6-1 | CASSPPWRGVLEQFF
TRBJ2-1 | TRBV6-2/TRBV6-3 | CASSNRIGEQFF
TRBJ1-5 | TRBV7-9 | CASSPGRQGLNQPQHF
TRBJ2-6 | TRBV7-2 | CASSLVGSGANVLTF
TRBJ2-2 | TRBV20-1 | CSAKPPHGTGELFF
TRBJ1-6 | TRBV28 | CASSFDRGRSPLHF
TRBJ2-4 | TRBV28 | CASSSGAPKNIQYF
TRBJ2-1 | TRBV14 | CASSSFSRREGYNEQFF
TRBJ1-1 | TRBV9 | CASTKGGNTEAFF
TRBJ2-1 | TRBV24-1 | CATSDSYSGQPHNEQFF
TRBJ1-5 | TRBV5-1 | CASSPQTGGGQPQHF
TRBJ2-5 | TRBV7-7 | CASSSQDGTTQYF